Below, one T cell receptor beta chain is given with its context. Antigen specificity is unknown. The sample originates from a study of cytomegalovirus exposure and HLA in healthy donors. The germline gives CDR1 SNHLY, CDR2 FYNNEI. The V gene lost 7 bases and the J gene lost 4 bases, with 17 bases spanning the gap. This CDR3 contains 15 residues. General study findings and limits: Cytomegalovirus-associated TCR beta chains were listed, numbering 164. In vitro experiments confirmed that three CMV-associated chains were specific for CMV antigens. Most observed TCR sequences were rare, whereas some public TCRs were detected in many donors.

The donors were in the 120-subject validation cohort, distinct from the roughly 700-subject first cohort. TCRdb's table, derived via immunoSEQ multiplex PCR, lists solely in-frame clones and lacks some. The sample contains 100,000 to 120,000 clones, approximately 85% of which appear only once. This clonotype was obtained from a woman between 18 and 30 years old in good health and CMV-seronegative. The rearrangement joins TRBV2 to TRBJ1-3; the D gene is possibly TRBD1 (5 bases). Sequencing used PBMCs. CDR3 amino acids: CASMGLGLGGNTIYF. DNA for the CDR3: TGTGCCAGCATGGGGTTGGGGCTTGGGGGAAACACCATATATTTT.